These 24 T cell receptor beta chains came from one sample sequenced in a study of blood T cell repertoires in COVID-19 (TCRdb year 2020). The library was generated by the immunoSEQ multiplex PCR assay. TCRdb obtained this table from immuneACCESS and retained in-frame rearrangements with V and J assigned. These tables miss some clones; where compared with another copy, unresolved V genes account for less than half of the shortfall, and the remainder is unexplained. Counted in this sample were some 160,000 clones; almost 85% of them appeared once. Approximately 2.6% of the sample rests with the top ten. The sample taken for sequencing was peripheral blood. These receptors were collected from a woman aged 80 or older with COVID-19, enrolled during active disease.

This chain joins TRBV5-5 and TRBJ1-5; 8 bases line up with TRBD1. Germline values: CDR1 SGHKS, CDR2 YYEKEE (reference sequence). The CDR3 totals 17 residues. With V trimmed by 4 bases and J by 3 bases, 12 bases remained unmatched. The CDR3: CASSAEAGTGYNQPQHF. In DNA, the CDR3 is TGTGCCAGCAGCGCTGAGGCGGGGACAGGATACAATCAGCCCCAGCATTTT.

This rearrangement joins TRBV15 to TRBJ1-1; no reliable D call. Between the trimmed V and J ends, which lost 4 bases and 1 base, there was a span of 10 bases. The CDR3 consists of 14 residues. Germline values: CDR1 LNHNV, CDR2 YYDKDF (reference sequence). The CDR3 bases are TGTGCCACCAGCACCGATCGGAGGAACACTGAAGCTTTCTTT. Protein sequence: CATSTDRRNTEAFF. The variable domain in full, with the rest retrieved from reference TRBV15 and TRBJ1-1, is DAMVIQNPRYQVTQFGKPVTLSCSQTLNHNVMYWYQQKSSQAPKLLFHYYDKDFNNEADTPDNFQSRRPNTSFCFLDIRSPGLGDTAMYLCATSTDRRNTEAFFGQGTRLTVV.

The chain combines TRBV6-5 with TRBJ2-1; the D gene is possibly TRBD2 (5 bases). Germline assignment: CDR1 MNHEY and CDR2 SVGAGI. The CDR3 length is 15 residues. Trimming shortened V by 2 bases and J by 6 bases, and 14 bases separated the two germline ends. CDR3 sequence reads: CASSYTASPFNEQFF. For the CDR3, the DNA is TGTGCCAGCAGTTACACGGCTAGCCCCTTCAATGAGCAGTTCTTC.

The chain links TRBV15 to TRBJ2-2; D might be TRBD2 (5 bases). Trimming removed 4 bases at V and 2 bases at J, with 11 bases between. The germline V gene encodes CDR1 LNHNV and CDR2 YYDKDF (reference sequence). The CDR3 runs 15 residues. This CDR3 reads CATSKGGPNTGELFF. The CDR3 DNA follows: TGTGCCACCAGCAAGGGCGGGCCTAACACCGGGGAGCTGTTTTTT.

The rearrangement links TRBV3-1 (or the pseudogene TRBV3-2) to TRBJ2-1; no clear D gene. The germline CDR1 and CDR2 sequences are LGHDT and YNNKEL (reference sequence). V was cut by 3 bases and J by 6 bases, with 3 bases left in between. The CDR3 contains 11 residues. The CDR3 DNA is TGTGCCAGCAGCCAGGCCAATGAGCAGTTCTTC. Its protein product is CASSQANEQFF.

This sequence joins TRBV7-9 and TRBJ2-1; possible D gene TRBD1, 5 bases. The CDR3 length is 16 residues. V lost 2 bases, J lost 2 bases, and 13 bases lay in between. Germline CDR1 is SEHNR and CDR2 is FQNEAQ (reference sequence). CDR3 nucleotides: TGTGCCAGCAGCTTACAGGGTACACTCCCCTACAATGAGCAGTTCTTC. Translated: CASSLQGTLPYNEQFF.

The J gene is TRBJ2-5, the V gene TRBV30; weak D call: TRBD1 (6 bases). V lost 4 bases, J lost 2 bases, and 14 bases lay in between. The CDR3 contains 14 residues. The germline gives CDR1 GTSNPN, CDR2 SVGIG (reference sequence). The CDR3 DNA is TGTGCCTGGAATGACAGGACTTTTCAAGAGACCCAGTACTTC. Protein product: CAWNDRTFQETQYF.

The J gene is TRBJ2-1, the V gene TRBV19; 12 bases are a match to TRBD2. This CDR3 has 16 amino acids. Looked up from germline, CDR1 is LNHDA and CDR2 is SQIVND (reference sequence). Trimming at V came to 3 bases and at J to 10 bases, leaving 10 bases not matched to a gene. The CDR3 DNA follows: TGTGCCAGTAGTATCCGGACTAGCGGGAACCGGGGAGAGCAGTTCTTC. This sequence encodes CASSIRTSGNRGEQFF. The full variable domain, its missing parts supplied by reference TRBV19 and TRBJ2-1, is DGGITQSPKYLFRKEGQNVTLSCEQNLNHDAMYWYRQDPGQGLRLIYYSQIVNDFQKGDIAEGYSVSREKKESFPLTVTSAQKNPTAFYLCASSIRTSGNRGEQFFGPGTRLTVL.

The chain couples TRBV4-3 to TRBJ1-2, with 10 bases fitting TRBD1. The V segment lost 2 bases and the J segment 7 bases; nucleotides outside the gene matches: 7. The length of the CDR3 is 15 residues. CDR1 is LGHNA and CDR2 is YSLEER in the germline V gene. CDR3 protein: CASSQLGTGEGGYTF. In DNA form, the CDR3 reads TGCGCCAGCAGCCAACTAGGGACAGGGGAGGGTGGCTACACCTTC.

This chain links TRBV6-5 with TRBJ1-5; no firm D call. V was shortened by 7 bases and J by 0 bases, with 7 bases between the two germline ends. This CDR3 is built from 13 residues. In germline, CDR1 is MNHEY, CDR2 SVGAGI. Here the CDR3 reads CASMAGSNQPQHF. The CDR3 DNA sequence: TGTGCCAGCATGGCGGGTAGCAATCAGCCCCAGCATTTT.

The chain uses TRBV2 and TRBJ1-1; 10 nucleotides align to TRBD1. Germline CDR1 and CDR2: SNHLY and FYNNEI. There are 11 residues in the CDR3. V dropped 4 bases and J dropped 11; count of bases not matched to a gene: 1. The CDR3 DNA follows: TGTGCCAGCAGTGGGACAGGGGGTGCTTTCTTT. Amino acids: CASSGTGGAFF.

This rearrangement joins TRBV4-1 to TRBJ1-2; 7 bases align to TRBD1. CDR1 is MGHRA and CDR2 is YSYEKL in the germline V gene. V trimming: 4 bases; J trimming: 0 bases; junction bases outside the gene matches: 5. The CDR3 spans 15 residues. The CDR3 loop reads CASSRDGTANYGYTF. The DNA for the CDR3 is TGCGCCAGCAGCCGGGACGGGACAGCTAACTATGGCTACACCTTC.

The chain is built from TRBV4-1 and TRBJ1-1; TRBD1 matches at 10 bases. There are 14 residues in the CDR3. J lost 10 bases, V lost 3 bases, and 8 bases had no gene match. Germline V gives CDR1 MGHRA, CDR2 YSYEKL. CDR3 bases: TGCGCCAGCAGCCAGGAGGACAGGGGGTGGAGAGCTTTCTTT. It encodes CASSQEDRGWRAFF.

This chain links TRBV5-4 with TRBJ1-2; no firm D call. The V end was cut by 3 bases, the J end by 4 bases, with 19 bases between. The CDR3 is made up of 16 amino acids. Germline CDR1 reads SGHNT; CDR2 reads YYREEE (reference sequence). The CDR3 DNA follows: TGTGCCAGCAGCTCCAAAACGACCCGGGAGGGCTATGGCTACACCTTC. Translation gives CASSSKTTREGYGYTF.

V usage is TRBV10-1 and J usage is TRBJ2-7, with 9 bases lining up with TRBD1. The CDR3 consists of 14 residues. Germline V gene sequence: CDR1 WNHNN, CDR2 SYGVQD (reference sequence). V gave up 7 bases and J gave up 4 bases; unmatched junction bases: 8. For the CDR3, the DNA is TGCGCCAGCAAGCCCGGGACAGGGTGTTACGAGCAGTACTTC. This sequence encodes CASKPGTGCYEQYF.

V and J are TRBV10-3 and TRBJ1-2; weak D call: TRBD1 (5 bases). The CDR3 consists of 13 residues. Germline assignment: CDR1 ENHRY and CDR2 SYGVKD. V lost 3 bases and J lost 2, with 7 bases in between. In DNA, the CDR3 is TGTGCCATCAGTGACCAGGGCAACTATGGCTACACCTTC. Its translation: CAISDQGNYGYTF.

The CDR3 nucleotides are TGTGCCAGCAAGAAAACAGGGGGCGCGAGTGGCTACACCTTC. This gives the protein CASKKTGGASGYTF. The V and J genes are TRBV9 and TRBJ1-2; 9 bases fit TRBD1. The V gene end was trimmed by 6 bases and the J gene end by 7 bases; junction bases not matched to a gene: 10. The CDR3 runs 14 residues. Germline assignment: CDR1 SGDLS and CDR2 YYNGEE.

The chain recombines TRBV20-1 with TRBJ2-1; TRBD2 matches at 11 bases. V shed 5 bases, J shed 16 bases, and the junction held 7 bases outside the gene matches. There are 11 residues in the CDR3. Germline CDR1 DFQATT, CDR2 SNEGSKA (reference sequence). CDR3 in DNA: TGCAGTGCTCCCCTGGGACTAGCGGCCTTCTTC. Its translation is CSAPLGLAAFF.

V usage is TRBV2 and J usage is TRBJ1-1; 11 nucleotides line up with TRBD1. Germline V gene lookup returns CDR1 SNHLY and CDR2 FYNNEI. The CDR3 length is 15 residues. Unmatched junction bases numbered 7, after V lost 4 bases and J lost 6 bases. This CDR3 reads CASSVLGQGGAEAFF. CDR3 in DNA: TGTGCCAGCAGTGTTTTGGGACAGGGGGGCGCTGAAGCTTTCTTT.

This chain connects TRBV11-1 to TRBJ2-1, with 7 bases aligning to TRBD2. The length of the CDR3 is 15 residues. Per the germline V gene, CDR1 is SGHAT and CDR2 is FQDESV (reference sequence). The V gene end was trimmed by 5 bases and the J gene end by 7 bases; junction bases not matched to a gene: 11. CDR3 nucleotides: TGTGCCAGCAGCCCGAGGGGACTACCGGGGAATGAGCAGTTCTTC. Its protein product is CASSPRGLPGNEQFF.

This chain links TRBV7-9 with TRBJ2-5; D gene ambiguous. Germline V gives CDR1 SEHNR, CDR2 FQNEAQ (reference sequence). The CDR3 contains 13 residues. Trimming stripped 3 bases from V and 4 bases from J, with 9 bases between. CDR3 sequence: CASSFPGTETQYF. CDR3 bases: TGTGCCAGCAGCTTCCCGGGTACAGAGACCCAGTACTTC.

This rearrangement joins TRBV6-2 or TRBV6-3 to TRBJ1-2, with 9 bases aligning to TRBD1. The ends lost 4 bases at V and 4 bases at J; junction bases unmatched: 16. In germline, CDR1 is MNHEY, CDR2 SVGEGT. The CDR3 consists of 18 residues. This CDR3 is CASSSLSRDRARGYGYTF. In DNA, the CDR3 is TGTGCCAGCAGTTCCTTGTCCCGGGACAGGGCCCGGGGCTATGGCTACACCTTC.

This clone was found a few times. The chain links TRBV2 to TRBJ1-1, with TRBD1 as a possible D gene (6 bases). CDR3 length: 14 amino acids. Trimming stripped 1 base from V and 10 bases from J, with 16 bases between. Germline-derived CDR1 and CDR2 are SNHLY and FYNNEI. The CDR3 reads CASSEGSGRGSAFF. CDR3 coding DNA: TGTGCCAGCAGTGAAGGATCGGGCAGGGGATCAGCTTTCTTT.

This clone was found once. CDR3 region: CASSQDEVVGAVQETQYF. The CDR3 DNA is TGTGCCAGCAGCCAAGACGAGGTGGTGGGAGCGGTCCAAGAGACCCAGTACTTC. The V gene is TRBV14, the J gene TRBJ2-5; D possibly corresponds to TRBD2 (5 bases). There are 18 residues in the CDR3. Trimming removed 0 bases at V and 1 base at J, with 18 bases between. Per germline, CDR1 SGHDN and CDR2 FVKESK.